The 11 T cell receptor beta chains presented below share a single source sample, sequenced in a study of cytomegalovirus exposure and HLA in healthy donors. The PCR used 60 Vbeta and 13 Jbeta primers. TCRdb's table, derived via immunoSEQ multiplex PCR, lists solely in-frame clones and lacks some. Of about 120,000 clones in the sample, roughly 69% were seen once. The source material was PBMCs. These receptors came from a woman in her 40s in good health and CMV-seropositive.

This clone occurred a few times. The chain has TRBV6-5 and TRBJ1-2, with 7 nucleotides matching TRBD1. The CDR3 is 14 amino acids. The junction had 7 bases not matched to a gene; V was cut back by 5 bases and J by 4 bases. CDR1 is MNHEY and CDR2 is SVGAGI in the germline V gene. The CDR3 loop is CASSPGTALYGYTF. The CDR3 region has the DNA TGTGCCAGCAGTCCCGGGACAGCCCTCTATGGCTACACCTTC.

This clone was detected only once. The CDR3 DNA follows: TGCAGCGTTGAAGATCCCATGGGGGGGGCGGCGACAGATACGCAGTATTTT. This codes for CSVEDPMGGAATDTQYF. V gene TRBV29-1 combines with J gene TRBJ2-3; D is perhaps TRBD2 (7 bases). V was pared by 0 bases and J by 3 bases, with 19 bases between. The germline CDR1 and CDR2 sequences are SQVTM and ANQGSEA. The CDR3 loop spans 17 amino acids.

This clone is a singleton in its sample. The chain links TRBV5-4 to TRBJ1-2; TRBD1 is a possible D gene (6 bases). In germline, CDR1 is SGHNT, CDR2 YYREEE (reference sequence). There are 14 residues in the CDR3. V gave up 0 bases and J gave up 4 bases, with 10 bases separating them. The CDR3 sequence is CASSLGQEFYGYTF. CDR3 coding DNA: TGTGCCAGCAGCTTGGGACAGGAATTCTATGGCTACACCTTC.

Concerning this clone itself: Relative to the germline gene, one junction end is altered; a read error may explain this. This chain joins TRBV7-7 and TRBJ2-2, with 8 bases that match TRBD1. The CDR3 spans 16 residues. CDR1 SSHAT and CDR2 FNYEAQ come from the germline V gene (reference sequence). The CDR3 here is CASSSSTGANTGELFF. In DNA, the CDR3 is TGTGCTAGCAGCTCATCGACAGGGGCAAACACCGGGGAGCTGTTTTTT.

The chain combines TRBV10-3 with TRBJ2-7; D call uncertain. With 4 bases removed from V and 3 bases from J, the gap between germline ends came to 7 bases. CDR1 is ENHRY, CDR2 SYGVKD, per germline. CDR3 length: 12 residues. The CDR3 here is CAISASGYEQYF. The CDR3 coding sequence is TGTGCCATCAGTGCCTCGGGCTACGAGCAGTACTTC.

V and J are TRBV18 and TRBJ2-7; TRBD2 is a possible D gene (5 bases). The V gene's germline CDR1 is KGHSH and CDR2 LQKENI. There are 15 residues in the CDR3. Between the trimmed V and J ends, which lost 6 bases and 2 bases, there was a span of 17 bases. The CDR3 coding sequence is TGTGCCAGCTCCCCGAGGGCAGGTAACACCTACGAGCAGTACTTC. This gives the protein CASSPRAGNTYEQYF. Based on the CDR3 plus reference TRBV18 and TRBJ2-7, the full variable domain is NAGVMQNPRHLVRRRGQEARLRCSPMKGHSHVYWYRQLPEEGLKFMVYLQKENIIDESGMPKERFSAEFPKEGPSILRIQQVVRGDSAAYFCASSPRAGNTYEQYFGPGTRLTVT.

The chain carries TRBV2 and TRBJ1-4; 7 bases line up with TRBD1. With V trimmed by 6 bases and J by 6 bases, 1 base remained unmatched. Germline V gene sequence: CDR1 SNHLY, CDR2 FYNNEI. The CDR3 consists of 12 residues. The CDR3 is CASSDRDEKLFF. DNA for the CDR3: TGTGCCAGCAGCGACAGGGATGAAAAACTGTTTTTT. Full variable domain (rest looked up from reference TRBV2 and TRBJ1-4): EPEVTQTPSHQVTQMGQEVILRCVPISNHLYFYWYRQILGQKVEFLVSFYNNEISEKSEIFDDQFSVERPDGSNFTLKIRSTKLEDSAMYFCASSDRDEKLFFGSGTQLSVL.

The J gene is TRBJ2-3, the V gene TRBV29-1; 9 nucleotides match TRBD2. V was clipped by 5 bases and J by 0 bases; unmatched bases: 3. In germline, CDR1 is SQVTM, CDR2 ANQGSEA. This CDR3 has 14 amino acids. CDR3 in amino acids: CSVLAGPSTDTQYF. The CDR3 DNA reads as TGCAGCGTTCTAGCGGGGCCAAGCACAGATACGCAGTATTTT.

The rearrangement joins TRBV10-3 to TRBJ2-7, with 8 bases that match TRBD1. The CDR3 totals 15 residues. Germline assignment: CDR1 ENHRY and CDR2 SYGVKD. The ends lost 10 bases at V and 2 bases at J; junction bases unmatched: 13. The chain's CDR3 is CATNKGDRSTYEQYF. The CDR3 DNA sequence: TGTGCCACGAATAAAGGGGACAGGTCCACCTACGAGCAGTACTTC.

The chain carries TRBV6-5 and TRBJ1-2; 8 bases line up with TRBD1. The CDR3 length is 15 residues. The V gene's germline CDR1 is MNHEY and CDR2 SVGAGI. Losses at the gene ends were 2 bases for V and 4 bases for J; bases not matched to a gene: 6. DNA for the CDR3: TGTGCCAGCAGTTACGGACAGGGAGGATTCTATGGCTACACCTTC. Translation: CASSYGQGGFYGYTF.

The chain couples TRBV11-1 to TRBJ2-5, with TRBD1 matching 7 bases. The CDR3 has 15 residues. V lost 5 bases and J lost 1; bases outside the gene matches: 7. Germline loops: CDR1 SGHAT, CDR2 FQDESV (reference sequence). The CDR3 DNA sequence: TGTGCCAGCAGCCGACAGGGACAGATCCAAGAGACCCAGTACTTC. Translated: CASSRQGQIQETQYF.